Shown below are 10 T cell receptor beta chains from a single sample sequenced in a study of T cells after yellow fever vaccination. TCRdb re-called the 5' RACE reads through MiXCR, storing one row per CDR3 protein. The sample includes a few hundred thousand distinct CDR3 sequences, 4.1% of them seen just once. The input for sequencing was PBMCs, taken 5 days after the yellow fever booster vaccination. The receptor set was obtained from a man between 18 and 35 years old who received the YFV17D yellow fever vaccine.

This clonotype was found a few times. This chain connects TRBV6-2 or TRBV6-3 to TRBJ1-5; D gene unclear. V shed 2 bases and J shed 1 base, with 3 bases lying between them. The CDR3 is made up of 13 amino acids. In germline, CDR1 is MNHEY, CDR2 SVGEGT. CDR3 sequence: CASSYPSNQPQHF. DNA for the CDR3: TGTGCCAGCAGTTACCCCAGCAATCAGCCCCAGCATTTT.

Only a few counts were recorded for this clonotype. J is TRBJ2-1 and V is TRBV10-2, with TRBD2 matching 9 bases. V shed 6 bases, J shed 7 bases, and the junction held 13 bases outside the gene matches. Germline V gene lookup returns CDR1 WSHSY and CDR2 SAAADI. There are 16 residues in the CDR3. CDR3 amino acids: CASRSGGRSGGNEQFF. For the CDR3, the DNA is TGCGCCAGCAGATCGGGGGGGCGGAGCGGGGGGAATGAGCAGTTCTTC.

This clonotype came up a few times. Here the CDR3 DNA reads TGTGCCAGCAGCCAAGATCGACGTCAGCGAGCTTTCTTT. This gives the protein CASSQDRRQRAFF. The V and J genes are TRBV3-1 and TRBJ1-1; D gene uncertain. The CDR3 totals 13 residues. Trimming shortened V by 0 bases and J by 10 bases, and 12 bases separated the two germline ends. Per the germline V gene, CDR1 is LGHDT and CDR2 is YNNKEL (reference sequence).

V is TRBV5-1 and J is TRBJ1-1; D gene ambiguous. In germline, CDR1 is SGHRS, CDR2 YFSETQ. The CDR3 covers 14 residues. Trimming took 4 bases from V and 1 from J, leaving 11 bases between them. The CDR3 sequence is CASSHSGPNTEAFF. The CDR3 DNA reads TGCGCCAGCAGCCATAGTGGGCCGAACACTGAAGCTTTCTTT.

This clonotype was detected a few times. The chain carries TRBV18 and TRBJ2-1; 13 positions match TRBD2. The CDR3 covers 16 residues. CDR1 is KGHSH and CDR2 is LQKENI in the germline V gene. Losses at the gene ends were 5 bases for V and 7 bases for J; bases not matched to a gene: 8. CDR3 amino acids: CASSSLLAGGPNEQFF. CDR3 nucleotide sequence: TGTGCCAGCTCATCCCTACTAGCGGGGGGGCCGAATGAGCAGTTCTTC.

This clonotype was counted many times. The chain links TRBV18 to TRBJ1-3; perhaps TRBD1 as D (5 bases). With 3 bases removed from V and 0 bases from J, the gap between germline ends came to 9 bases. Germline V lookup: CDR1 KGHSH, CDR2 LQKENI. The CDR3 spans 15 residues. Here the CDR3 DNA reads TGTGCCAGCTCACCCCTACAGGTCTCTGGAAACACCATATATTTT. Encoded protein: CASSPLQVSGNTIYF.

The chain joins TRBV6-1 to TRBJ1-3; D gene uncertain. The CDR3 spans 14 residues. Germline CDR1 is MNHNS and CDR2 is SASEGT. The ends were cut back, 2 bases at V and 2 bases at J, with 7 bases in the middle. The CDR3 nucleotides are TGTGCCAGCAGTGAACGGGCAGCTGGAAACACCATATATTTT. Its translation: CASSERAAGNTIYF.

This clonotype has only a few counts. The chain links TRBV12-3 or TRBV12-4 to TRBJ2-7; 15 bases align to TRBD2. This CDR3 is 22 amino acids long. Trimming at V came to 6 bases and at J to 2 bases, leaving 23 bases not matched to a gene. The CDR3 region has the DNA TGTGCCAGCAGCCCTGGTGGGACTAGCGGGGGGCCGGGTGCGATGCTCCCCTACGAGCAGTACTTC. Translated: CASSPGGTSGGPGAMLPYEQYF.

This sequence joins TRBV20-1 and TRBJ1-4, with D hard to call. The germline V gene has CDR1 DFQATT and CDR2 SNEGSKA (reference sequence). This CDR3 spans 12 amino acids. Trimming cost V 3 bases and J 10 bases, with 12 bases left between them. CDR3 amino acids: CSASRQDIKLFF. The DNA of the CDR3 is TGCAGTGCTAGCCGGCAGGATATAAAACTGTTTTTT.

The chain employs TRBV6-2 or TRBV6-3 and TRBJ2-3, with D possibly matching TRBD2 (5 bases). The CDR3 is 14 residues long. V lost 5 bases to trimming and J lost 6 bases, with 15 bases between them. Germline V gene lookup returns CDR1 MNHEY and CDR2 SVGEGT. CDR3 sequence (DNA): TGTGCCAGCAGTACCCGCACGGAGGTCGATACGCAGTATTTT. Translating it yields CASSTRTEVDTQYF.